Presented here are 3 T cell receptor beta chains from one specimen sequenced in a study of cytomegalovirus exposure and HLA in healthy donors. Primers for the PCR totalled 60 Vbeta and 13 Jbeta. Repertoires were generated with immunoSEQ multiplex PCR, while TCRdb's copy carries only in-frame clones and drops some. The table has 80,000 to 100,000 clones, roughly 61% seen once; the top ten hold about 15%. The sample taken for sequencing was PBMCs. The receptors here all came from a woman in her thirties or forties in good health and CMV-seropositive.

The genes are TRBV2 and TRBJ1-5; D unclear. Trimming took 6 bases from V and 3 from J, leaving 15 bases between them. This CDR3 has 15 amino acids. The germline V gene encodes CDR1 SNHLY and CDR2 FYNNEI. The CDR3 region is CASSRTDMPNQPQHF. The CDR3 nucleotides are TGTGCCAGCAGCCGCACTGACATGCCCAATCAGCCCCAGCATTTT.

The chain employs TRBV9 and TRBJ1-4; TRBD1 matches at 7 bases. This CDR3 region has 15 residues. Losses at the gene ends were 2 bases for V and 0 bases for J; bases not matched to a gene: 1. Germline V lookup: CDR1 SGDLS, CDR2 YYNGEE. The CDR3 loop is CASSVGTATNEKLFF. CDR3 in DNA: TGTGCCAGCAGCGTCGGGACAGCAACTAATGAAAAACTGTTTTTT.

The chain employs TRBV5-4 and TRBJ2-3, with TRBD2 matching over 11 bases. The V gene end was trimmed by 4 bases and the J gene end by 6 bases; junction bases not matched to a gene: 7. The CDR3 is 15 amino acids. The germline V gene has CDR1 SGHNT and CDR2 YYREEE (reference sequence). The CDR3 here is CASSGELAGADTQYF. The CDR3 nucleotides read TGTGCCAGCAGCGGAGAACTAGCGGGAGCCGATACGCAGTATTTT.